Listed below are T cell receptor beta chains from one sample, sequenced in a study of regulatory T cells in long-lasting Graves disease. Each CDR3 protein is one row after TCRdb ran MiXCR on the multiplex PCR reads. The sample records 250,000 to 300,000 distinct CDR3 sequences, about 18% being singletons. These records were also assigned to another study, of T cells in Graves' hyperthyroidism and ophthalmopathy.

The sequencing used peripheral blood mononuclear cells (PBMCs), collected at new diagnosis, from a patient treated with antithyroid drugs. Source of these receptors: a woman under 40 with Graves disease. CDR3s include the opening cysteine and the closing phenylalanine or tryptophan. Each record gives: V gene, D gene, clone size, J gene, CDR3 protein, CDR3 DNA. A D gene is named only where the DNA matches it firmly. Clone size is stated in some rows and not others, as once, few, many or a class when expanded.

>TRBV5-1|TRBD1|many|TRBJ1-1
CASSLGPHGTADTEAFF
TGCGCCAGCAGCTTAGGGCCCCACGGGACAGCAGACACTGAAGCTTTCTTT
>TRBV9|-|-|TRBJ1-3
CASAGGGNTIYF
TGTGCCAGTGCGGGGGGAGGAAACACCATATATTTT
>TRBV19|-|-|TRBJ1-5
CASSITAGAWNQPQHF
TGTGCCAGTAGTATAACGGCGGGGGCTTGGAATCAGCCCCAGCATTTT
>TRBV5-5|-|many|TRBJ2-5
CASSTRTGSGRETQYF
TGTGCCAGCAGCACCCGGACGGGGTCAGGTCGAGAGACCCAGTACTTC
>TRBV7-2|-|many|TRBJ1-6
CASSLVRPGSPLHF
TGTGCCAGCAGCTTAGTGAGGCCTGGGTCACCCCTCCACTTT
>TRBV12-3/TRBV12-4|-|many|TRBJ1-2
CASSLGMYGYTF
TGTGCCAGCAGTCTCGGGATGTATGGCTACACCTTC
>TRBV20-1|TRBD2|-|TRBJ2-3
CSAYLAGRTDTQYF
TGCAGTGCTTACCTAGCGGGGCGCACAGATACGCAGTATTTT
>TRBV12-3/TRBV12-4|TRBD1|few|TRBJ1-6
CASSFRQGYSPLHF
TGTGCCAGCAGTTTTAGACAGGGCTATTCACCCCTCCACTTT
>TRBV5-6|TRBD1|many|TRBJ2-6
CASSLEGAGANVLTF
TGTGCCAGCAGCTTGGAGGGGGCCGGGGCCAACGTCCTGACTTTC
>TRBV5-1|-|many|TRBJ1-2
CASSGPGIYGYTF
TGCGCCAGCAGCGGGCCAGGGATTTATGGCTACACCTTC
>TRBV5-1|TRBD2|many|TRBJ2-1
CASSWTSVDNEQFF
TGCGCCAGCAGCTGGACTAGCGTAGACAATGAGCAGTTCTTC
>TRBV4-1|-|many|TRBJ1-1
CASSQDHGPTEAFF
TGCGCCAGCAGCCAAGATCACGGGCCCACTGAAGCTTTCTTT
>TRBV7-9|-|many|TRBJ1-1
CASSLAFAAEAFF
TGTGCCAGCAGCTTAGCGTTTGCGGCTGAAGCTTTCTTT
>TRBV11-2|-|many|TRBJ1-1
CASSFTSRGEAFF
TGTGCCAGCAGCTTTACCTCCAGGGGTGAAGCTTTCTTT
>TRBV6-1|TRBD1|-|TRBJ1-2
CASRAGTGSGYTF
TGTGCCAGCAGAGCCGGGACAGGGAGCGGCTACACCTTC
>TRBV3-1|TRBD1|many|TRBJ1-1
CASSQDYSGTAAPNTEAFF
TGTGCCAGCAGCCAAGACTACTCGGGGACAGCCGCTCCAAACACTGAAGCTTTCTTT
>TRBV12-3/TRBV12-4|-|many|TRBJ1-5
CASSPPGWEGNQPQHF
TGTGCCAGCAGTCCCCCGGGATGGGAGGGCAATCAGCCCCAGCATTTT
>TRBV19|-|many|TRBJ1-2
CASNAGGVHGYTF
TGTGCCAGTAACGCCGGGGGAGTCCATGGCTACACCTTC
>TRBV6-1|TRBD1|many|TRBJ1-6
CASRSYRGSDSPLHF
TGTGCCAGCAGGTCCTACAGGGGGAGTGATTCACCCCTCCACTTT
>TRBV5-1|TRBD2|-|TRBJ2-7
CASSLELAGDPYEQYF
TGCGCCAGCAGCTTGGAGCTAGCGGGAGACCCCTACGAGCAGTACTTC
>TRBV6-1|-|many|TRBJ2-1
CASRRDSSSYNEQFF
TGTGCCAGCAGGCGGGACAGTAGCTCCTACAATGAGCAGTTCTTC
>TRBV10-3|TRBD2|many|TRBJ2-2
CAISPSGQNTGELFF
TGTGCCATCAGTCCTAGCGGGCAGAACACCGGGGAGCTGTTTTTT
>TRBV27|-|many|TRBJ1-4
CASSLLGATNEKLFF
TGTGCCAGCAGTTTATTGGGGGCAACTAATGAAAAACTGTTTTTT
>TRBV10-3|-|many|TRBJ1-3
CAISESIGATIYF
TGTGCCATCAGTGAGTCGATTGGGGCCACCATATATTTT
>TRBV3-1|-|many|TRBJ1-3
CASSLSPGNTIYF
TGTGCCAGCAGTTTATCCCCGGGAAACACCATATATTTT
>TRBV9|-|many|TRBJ2-5
CASSVDQGKYQETQYF
TGTGCCAGCAGCGTAGACCAGGGGAAATACCAAGAGACCCAGTACTTC
>TRBV25-1|-|-|TRBJ2-7
CASSELDKFYEQYF
TGTGCCAGCAGTGAATTAGACAAATTCTACGAGCAGTACTTC
>TRBV7-8|-|many|TRBJ1-4
CASSLGYIEKLFF
TGTGCCAGCAGCTTAGGGTACATAGAAAAACTGTTTTTT
>TRBV18|TRBD1|-|TRBJ2-7
CASSPSETGFISYEQYF
TGTGCCAGCTCACCTAGTGAGACAGGGTTTATTTCCTACGAGCAGTACTTC
>TRBV6-1|-|many|TRBJ1-6
CASSDIFRVGVSPLHF
TGTGCCAGCAGTGATATATTTCGGGTAGGGGTTTCACCCCTCCACTTT
>TRBV2|-|many|TRBJ1-4
CASSELFGGEKLFF
TGTGCCAGCAGTGAACTCTTTGGGGGTGAAAAACTGTTTTTT
>TRBV20-1|-|many|TRBJ2-1
CSAQGGVEQFF
TGCAGTGCTCAGGGTGGGGTTGAGCAGTTCTTC
>TRBV5-1|-|many|TRBJ1-1
CASSSRGRGVNTEAFF
TGCGCCAGCAGCTCCCGGGGGCGCGGGGTGAACACTGAAGCTTTCTTT
>TRBV6-1|-|many|TRBJ1-5
CASKRSGQINQPQHF
TGTGCCAGCAAAAGGAGCGGACAGATCAATCAGCCCCAGCATTTT
>TRBV19|-|-|TRBJ1-5
CASSTGRRSNQPQHF
TGTGCCAGTAGTACCGGACGCCGTAGCAATCAGCCCCAGCATTTT
>TRBV7-8|-|many|TRBJ2-5
CASSFYYEGGGQETQYF
TGTGCCAGCAGCTTCTACTACGAGGGAGGGGGCCAAGAGACCCAGTACTTC
>TRBV11-1|-|-|TRBJ1-1
CASSKQGEYTEAFF
TGTGCCAGCAGCAAACAAGGGGAGTACACTGAAGCTTTCTTT
>TRBV29-1|-|many|TRBJ1-1
CSVEPQMNTEAFF
TGCAGCGTGGAACCCCAAATGAACACTGAAGCTTTCTTT
>TRBV12-3/TRBV12-4|-|many|TRBJ1-5
CASSLTRRQPQHF
TGTGCCAGCAGTTTGACACGGAGACAGCCCCAGCATTTT
>TRBV10-3|-|many|TRBJ2-1
CAISEETPYNEQFF
TGTGCCATCAGTGAGGAGACACCATACAATGAGCAGTTCTTC
>TRBV10-3|-|many|TRBJ2-7
CAIMAQGAYEQYF
TGTGCCATCATGGCTCAGGGAGCCTACGAGCAGTACTTC
>TRBV7-9|-|many|TRBJ2-3
CASSLVKGGTDTQYF
TGTGCCAGCAGCTTAGTCAAAGGGGGCACAGATACGCAGTATTTT
>TRBV15|-|few|TRBJ2-3
CATSRRTEGDTQYF
TGTGCCACCAGCAGGAGGACGGAAGGAGATACGCAGTATTTT
>TRBV18|-|many|TRBJ1-5
CASSRGGRNQPQHF
TGTGCCAGCTCACGTGGGGGCAGAAATCAGCCCCAGCATTTT
>TRBV10-3|TRBD2|many|TRBJ2-5
CAISGLAQETQYF
TGTGCCATTTCGGGACTAGCCCAAGAGACCCAGTACTTC
>TRBV20-1|-|many|TRBJ1-2
CSALQGEYGYTF
TGCAGTGCCCTACAGGGAGAGTATGGCTACACCTTC
>TRBV20-1|-|-|TRBJ2-6
CSARGHGGSGANVLTF
TGCAGTGCTAGGGGACATGGGGGTTCTGGGGCCAACGTCCTGACTTTC
>TRBV6-1|-|few|TRBJ2-1
CASRNPLNSYNEQFF
TGTGCCAGCAGGAACCCCCTCAACTCCTACAATGAGCAGTTCTTC
>TRBV20-1|-|many|TRBJ1-2
CSAREGGGYTF
TGCAGTGCTAGAGAAGGGGGAGGCTACACCTTC
>TRBV19|-|many|TRBJ2-2
CASSNRAANTGELFF
TGTGCCAGTTCCAATCGAGCCGCGAACACCGGGGAGCTGTTTTTT